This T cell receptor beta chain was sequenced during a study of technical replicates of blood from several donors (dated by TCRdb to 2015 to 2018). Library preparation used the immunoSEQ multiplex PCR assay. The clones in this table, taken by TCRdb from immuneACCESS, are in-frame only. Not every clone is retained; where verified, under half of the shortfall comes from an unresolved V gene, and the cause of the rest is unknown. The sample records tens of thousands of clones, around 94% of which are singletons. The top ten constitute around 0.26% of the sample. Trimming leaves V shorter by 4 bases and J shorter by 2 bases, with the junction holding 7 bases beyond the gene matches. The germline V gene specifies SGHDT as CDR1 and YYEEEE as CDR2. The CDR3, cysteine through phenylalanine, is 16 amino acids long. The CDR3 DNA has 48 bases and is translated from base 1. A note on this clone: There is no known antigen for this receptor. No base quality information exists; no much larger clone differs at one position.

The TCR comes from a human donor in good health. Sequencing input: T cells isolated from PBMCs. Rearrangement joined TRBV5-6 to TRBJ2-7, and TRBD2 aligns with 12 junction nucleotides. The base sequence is TGTGCCAGCAGCCCGATTCGGACTAGCGGGACCTACGAGCAGTACTTC. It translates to CASSPIRTSGTYEQYF.